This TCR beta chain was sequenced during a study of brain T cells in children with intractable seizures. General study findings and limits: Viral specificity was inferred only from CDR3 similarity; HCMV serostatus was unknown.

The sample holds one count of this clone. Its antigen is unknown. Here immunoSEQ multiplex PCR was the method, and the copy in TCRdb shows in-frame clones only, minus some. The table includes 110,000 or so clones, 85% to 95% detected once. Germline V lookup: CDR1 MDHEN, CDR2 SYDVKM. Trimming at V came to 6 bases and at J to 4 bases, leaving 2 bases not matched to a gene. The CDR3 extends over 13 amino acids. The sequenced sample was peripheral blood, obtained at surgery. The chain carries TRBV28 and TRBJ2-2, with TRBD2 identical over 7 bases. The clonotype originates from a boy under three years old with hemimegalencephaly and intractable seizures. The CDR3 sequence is CASSPSGTGELFF. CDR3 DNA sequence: TGTGCCAGCAGCCCTAGCGGCACCGGGGAGCTGTTTTTT. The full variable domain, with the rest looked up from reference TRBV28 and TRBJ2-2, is DVKVTQSSRYLVKRTGEKVFLECVQDMDHENMFWYRQDPGLGLRLIYFSYDVKMKEKGDIPEGYSVSREKKERFSLILESASTNQTSMYLCASSPSGTGELFFGEGSRLTVL.